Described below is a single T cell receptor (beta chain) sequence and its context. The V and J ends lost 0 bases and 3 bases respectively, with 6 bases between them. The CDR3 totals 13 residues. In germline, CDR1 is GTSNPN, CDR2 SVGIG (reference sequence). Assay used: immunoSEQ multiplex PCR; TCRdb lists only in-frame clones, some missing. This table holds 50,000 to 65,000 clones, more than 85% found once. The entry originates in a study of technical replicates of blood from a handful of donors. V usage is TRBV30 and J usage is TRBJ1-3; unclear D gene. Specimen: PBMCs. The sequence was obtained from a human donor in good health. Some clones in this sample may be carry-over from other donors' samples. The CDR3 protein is CAWSVNGGNTIYF. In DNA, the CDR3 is TGTGCCTGGAGTGTAAACGGTGGAAACACCATATATTTT.